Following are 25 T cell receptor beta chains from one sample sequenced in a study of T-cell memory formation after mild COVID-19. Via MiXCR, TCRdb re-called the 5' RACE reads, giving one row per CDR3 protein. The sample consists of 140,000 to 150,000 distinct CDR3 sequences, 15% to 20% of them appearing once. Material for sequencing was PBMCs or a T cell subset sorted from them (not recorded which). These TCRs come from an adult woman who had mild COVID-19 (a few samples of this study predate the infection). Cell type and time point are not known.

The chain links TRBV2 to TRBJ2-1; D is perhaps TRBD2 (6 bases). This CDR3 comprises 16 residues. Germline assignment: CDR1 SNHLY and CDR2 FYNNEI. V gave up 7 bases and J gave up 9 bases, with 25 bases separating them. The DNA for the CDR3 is TGTGCCAGCAACCCCCGTATAGCGGCTGCTAGTGGTGAGCAGTTCTTC. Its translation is CASNPRIAAASGEQFF.

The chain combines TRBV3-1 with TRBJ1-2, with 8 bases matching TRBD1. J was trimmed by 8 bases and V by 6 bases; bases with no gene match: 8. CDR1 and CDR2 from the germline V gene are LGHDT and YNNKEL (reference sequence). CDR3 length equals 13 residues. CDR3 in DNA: TGTGCCAGCAGTCCCCAGGGGGCGAGAGGCTACACCTTC. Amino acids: CASSPQGARGYTF.

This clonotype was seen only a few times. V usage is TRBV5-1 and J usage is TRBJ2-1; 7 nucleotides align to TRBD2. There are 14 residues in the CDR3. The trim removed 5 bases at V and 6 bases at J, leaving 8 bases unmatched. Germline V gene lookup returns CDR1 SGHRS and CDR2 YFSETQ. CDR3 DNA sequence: TGCGCCAGCAGGGCAAGCGGGGCAGTCAATGAGCAGTTCTTC. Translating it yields CASRASGAVNEQFF.

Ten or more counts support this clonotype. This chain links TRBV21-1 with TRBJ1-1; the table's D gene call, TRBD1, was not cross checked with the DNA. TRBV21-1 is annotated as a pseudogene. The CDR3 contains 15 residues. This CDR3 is CASSKGATEHDEAFF. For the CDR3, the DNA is TGTGCCAGCAGCAAAGGAGCGACAGAGCATGATGAAGCTTTCTTT.

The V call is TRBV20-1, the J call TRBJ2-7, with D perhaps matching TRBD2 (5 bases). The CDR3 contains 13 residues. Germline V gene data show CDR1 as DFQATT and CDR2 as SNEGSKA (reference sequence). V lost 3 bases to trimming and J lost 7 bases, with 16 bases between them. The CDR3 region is CSASTRAPSEQYF. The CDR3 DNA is TGCAGTGCTAGCACGCGGGCGCCTTCTGAGCAGTACTTC.

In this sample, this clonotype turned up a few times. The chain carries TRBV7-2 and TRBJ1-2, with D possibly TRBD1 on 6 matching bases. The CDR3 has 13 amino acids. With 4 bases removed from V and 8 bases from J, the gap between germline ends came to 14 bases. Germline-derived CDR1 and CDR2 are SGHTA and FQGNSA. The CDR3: CASSSQGLGGYTF. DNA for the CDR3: TGTGCCAGCAGCTCACAGGGTTTAGGGGGCTACACCTTC.

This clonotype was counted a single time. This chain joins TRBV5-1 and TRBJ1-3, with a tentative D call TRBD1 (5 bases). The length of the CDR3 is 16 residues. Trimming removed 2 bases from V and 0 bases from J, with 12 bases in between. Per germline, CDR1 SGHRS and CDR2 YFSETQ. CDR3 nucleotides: TGCGCCAGCAGCTTAGGGACGGCGAGCTCTGGAAACACCATATATTTT. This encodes CASSLGTASSGNTIYF.

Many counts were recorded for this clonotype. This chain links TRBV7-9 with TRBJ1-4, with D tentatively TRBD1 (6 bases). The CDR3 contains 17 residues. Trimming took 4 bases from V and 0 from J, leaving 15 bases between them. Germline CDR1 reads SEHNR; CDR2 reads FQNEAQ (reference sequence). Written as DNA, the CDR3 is TGTGCCAGCAGCTCAATCAGGGGCGATGCAACTAATGAAAAACTGTTTTTT. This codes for CASSSIRGDATNEKLFF.

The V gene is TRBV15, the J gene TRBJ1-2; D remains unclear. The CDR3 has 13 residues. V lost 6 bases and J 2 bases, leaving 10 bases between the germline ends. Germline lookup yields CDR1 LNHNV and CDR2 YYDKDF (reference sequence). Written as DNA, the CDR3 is TGTGCCACCAGTAACGACCGGAACTATGGCTACACCTTC. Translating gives CATSNDRNYGYTF.

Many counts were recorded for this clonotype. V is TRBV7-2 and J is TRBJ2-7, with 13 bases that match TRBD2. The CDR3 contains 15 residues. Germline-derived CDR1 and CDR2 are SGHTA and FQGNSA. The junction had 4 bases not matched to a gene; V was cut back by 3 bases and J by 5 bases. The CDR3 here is CASSLAGLAGNEQYF. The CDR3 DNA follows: TGTGCCAGCAGCTTGGCGGGACTAGCGGGAAACGAGCAGTACTTC.

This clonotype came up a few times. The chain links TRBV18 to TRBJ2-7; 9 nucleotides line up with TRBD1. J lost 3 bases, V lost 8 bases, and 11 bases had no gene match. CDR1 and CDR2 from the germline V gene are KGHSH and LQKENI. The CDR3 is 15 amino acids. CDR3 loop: CASRPSGTGFYEQYF. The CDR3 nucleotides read TGTGCCAGCCGACCCAGCGGGACAGGGTTCTACGAGCAGTACTTC.

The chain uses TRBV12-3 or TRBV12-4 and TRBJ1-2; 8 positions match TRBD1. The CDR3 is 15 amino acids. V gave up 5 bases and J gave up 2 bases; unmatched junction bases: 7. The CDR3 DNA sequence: TGTGCCAGCAGTGCATCGGACAGGGAAAACTATGGCTACACCTTC. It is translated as CASSASDRENYGYTF.

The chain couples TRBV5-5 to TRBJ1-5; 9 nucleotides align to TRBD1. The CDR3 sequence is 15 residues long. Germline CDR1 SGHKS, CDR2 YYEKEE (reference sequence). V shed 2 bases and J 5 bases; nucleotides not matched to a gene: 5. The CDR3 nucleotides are TGTGCCAGCAGCTTACGGGGACAGGGTTATCAGCCCCAGCATTTT. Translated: CASSLRGQGYQPQHF.

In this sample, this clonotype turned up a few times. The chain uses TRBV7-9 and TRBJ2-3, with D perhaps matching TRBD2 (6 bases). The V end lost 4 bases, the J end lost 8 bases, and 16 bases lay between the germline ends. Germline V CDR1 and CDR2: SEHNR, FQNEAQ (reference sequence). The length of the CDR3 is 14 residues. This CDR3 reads CASSSGTPGVTQYF. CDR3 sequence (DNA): TGTGCCAGCAGCTCCGGGACTCCCGGAGTTACGCAGTATTTT. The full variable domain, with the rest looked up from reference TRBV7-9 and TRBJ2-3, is DTGVSQNPRHKITKRGQNVTFRCDPISEHNRLYWYRQTLGQGPEFLTYFQNEAQLEKSRLLSDRFSAERPKGSFSTLEIQRTEQGDSAMYLCASSSGTPGVTQYFGPGTRLTVL.

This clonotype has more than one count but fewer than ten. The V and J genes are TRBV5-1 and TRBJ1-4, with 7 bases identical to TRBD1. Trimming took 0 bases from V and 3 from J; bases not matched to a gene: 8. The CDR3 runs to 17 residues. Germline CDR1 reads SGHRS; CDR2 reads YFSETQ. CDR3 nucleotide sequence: TGCGCCAGCAGCTTGGGACCAAACAGGGGTTCTAATGAAAAACTGTTTTTT. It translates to CASSLGPNRGSNEKLFF.

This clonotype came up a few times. CDR3 coding DNA: TGTGCCAGCGGGCCCGCCTATAGTGAAGCTTTCTTT. Amino acids: CASGPAYSEAFF. The chain joins TRBV7-2 to TRBJ1-1, with D unclear. Deletions cut 8 bases from V and 7 bases from J, with 14 bases between. CDR3 size: 12 residues. CDR1 is SGHTA and CDR2 is FQGNSA in the germline V gene. Drawing the rest from reference TRBV7-2 and TRBJ1-1, the complete variable domain is GAGVSQSPSNKVTEKGKDVELRCDPISGHTALYWYRQSLGQGLEFLIYFQGNSAPDKSGLPSDRFSAERTGGSVSTLTIQRTQQEDSAVYLCASGPAYSEAFFGQGTRLTVV.

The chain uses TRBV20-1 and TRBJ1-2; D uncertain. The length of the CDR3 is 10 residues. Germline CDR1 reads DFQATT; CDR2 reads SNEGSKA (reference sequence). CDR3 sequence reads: CTDEHRHSTF. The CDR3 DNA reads TGCACCGACGAACACCGGCACAGCACCTTC.

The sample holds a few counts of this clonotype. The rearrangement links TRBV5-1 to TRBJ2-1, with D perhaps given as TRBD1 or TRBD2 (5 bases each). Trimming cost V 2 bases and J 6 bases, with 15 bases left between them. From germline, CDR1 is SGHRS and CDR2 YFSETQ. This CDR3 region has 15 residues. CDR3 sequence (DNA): TGCGCCAGCAGCTTTGGAGCCCGAGGGACCAATGAGCAGTTCTTC. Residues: CASSFGARGTNEQFF.

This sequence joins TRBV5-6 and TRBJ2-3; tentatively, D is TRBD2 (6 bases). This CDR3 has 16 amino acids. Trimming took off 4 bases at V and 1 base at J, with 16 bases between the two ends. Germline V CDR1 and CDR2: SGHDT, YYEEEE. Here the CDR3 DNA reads TGTGCCAGCAGCCCGCCCTGGCCTAGCGGCACAGATACGCAGTATTTT. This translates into CASSPPWPSGTDTQYF.

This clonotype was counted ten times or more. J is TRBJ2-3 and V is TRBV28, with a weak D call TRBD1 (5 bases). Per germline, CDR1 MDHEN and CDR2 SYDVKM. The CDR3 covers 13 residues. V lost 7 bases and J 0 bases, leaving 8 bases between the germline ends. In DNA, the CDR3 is TGTGCCAGCACAAGGGGCAGCACAGATACGCAGTATTTT. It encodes CASTRGSTDTQYF.

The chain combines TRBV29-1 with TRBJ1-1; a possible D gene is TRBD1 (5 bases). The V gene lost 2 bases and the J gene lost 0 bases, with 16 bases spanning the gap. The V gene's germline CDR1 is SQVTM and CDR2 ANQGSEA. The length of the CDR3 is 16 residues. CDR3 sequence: CSVELPGRIMNTEAFF. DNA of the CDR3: TGCAGCGTTGAATTGCCAGGGCGGATCATGAACACTGAAGCTTTCTTT. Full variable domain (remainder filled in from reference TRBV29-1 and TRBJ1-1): SAVISQKPSRDICQRGTSLTIQCQVDSQVTMMFWYRQQPGQSLTLIATANQGSEATYESGFVIDKFPISRPNLTFSTLTVSNMSPEDSSIYLCSVELPGRIMNTEAFFGQGTRLTVV.

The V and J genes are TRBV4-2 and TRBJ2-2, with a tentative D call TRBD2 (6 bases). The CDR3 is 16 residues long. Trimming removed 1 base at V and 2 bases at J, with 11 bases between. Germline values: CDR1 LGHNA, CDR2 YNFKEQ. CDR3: CASSQVLAKNTGELFF. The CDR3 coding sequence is TGTGCCAGCAGCCAAGTCCTAGCGAAAAACACCGGGGAGCTGTTTTTT.

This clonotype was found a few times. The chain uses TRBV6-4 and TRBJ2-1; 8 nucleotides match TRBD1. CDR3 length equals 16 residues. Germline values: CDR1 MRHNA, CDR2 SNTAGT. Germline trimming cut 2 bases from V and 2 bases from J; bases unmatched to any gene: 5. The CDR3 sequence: CASSDRPGQAYNEQFF. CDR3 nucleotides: TGTGCCAGCAGTGACCGTCCGGGACAGGCCTACAATGAGCAGTTCTTC.

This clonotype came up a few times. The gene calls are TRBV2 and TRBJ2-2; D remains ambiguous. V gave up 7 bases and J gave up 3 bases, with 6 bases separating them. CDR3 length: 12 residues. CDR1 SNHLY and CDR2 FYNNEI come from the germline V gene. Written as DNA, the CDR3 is TGTGCCAGCAAGTCGGACACCGGGGAGCTGTTTTTT. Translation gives CASKSDTGELFF.

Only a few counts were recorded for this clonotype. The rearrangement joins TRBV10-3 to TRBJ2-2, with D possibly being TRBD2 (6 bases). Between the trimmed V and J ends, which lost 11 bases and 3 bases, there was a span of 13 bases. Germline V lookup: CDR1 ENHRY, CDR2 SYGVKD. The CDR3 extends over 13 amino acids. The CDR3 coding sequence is TGTGCCCTCCGACCGGGGGACACCGGGGAGCTGTTTTTT. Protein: CALRPGDTGELFF.